Listed below are T cell receptor beta chains from one sample, sequenced in a study of blood T cell repertoires in COVID-19. Repertoires were generated with immunoSEQ multiplex PCR, while TCRdb's copy carries only in-frame clones and drops some. The data contain tens of thousands of clones, about 88% of them singletons. Material for sequencing was peripheral blood. These receptors all come from a woman in her 70s in a cohort sampled during active COVID-19. Both conserved end residues are part of each CDR3. A D gene is named only where the DNA matches it firmly. Expanded clones are given a class, and other clones once, few, many or no size at all.

TRBD2	medium-sized	TRBV12-5	TRBJ2-5	CASGLSALAETQYF
.	.	TRBV28	TRBJ1-5	CASSSQAVDNQPQHF
.	.	TRBV19	TRBJ1-2	CASSPRDLGYTF
TRBD2	.	TRBV6-2/TRBV6-3	TRBJ2-5	CASSYGEGQTQYF
.	.	TRBV2	TRBJ1-1	CASPAGLNTEAFF
TRBD1	.	TRBV6-6	TRBJ1-4	CASRGQGGATNEKLFF
.	.	TRBV11-2	TRBJ2-7	CASSLISSYEQYF
TRBD2	.	TRBV6-5	TRBJ2-3	CASSYLLAGGPDTQYF
.	once	TRBV6-6	TRBJ2-7	CASSYEGEYEQYF
TRBD2	.	TRBV3-1/TRBV3-2	TRBJ2-1	CASSLAGGPNEQFF
.	.	TRBV10-3	TRBJ2-1	CAISDPAGGLDEQFF
TRBD2	.	TRBV4-1	TRBJ2-2	CASSQSTGTTFTGELFF
.	.	TRBV28	TRBJ1-2	CASSQWTDSYGYTF
.	once	TRBV7-2	TRBJ2-7	CASSFTSPEGEQYF
.	.	TRBV27	TRBJ1-2	CASSFLRENFWDGYTF
.	.	TRBV18	TRBJ2-3	CASSPNLATDTQYF
TRBD2	.	TRBV19	TRBJ2-5	CASSTSGAGGQETQYF
.	.	TRBV28	TRBJ1-1	CASRTELQAFF
TRBD1	.	TRBV13	TRBJ2-3	CASSYPGQGTDTQYF
TRBD1	once	TRBV5-1	TRBJ1-1	CASSSGQGAEAFF
.	few	TRBV5-4	TRBJ1-6	CASSLEGVGSPLHF
.	.	TRBV10-3	TRBJ2-2	CAIKGSKAVNTGELFF
TRBD2	.	TRBV19	TRBJ2-2	CASSGTSGSTGELFF
.	.	TRBV2	TRBJ1-3	CASRAGFSGNTIYF
TRBD2	once	TRBV7-3	TRBJ2-3	CASSLSGRFPTDTQYF
.	.	TRBV5-1	TRBJ1-6	CASSRDPGGFNYNSPLHF